Included here is one T cell receptor (beta chain) sequence, with context. There is no known antigen for this receptor. Within one base of it there is no much larger clone, and no base qualities were kept. Receptor libraries were prepared by the immunoSEQ multiplex PCR assay. TCRdb took over this immuneACCESS table, retaining in-frame rearrangements with V and J assigned. Such tables are incomplete; in checked studies, under half of the missing clones stem from an unresolved V gene, and the remainder is unexplained. For this sample there are 150,000 to 200,000 clones; about 90% appear just once. The ten most abundant clones make up approximately 12% of the sample. The data derive from a study of control samples from healthy donors and cancer patients (dated by TCRdb to the early 2020s). Including the terminal cysteine and phenylalanine, the CDR3 comprises 15 residues. Left in the record is the CDR3 DNA by itself, 45 bases read in frame from the first base. V loses 0 bases of germline sequence and J loses 2 bases, and the interval between the two ends is 8 bases. CDR1 MNHEY and CDR2 SMNVEV were looked up in the germline V gene (reference sequence).

Here the chain combines TRBV27 and TRBJ1-5; matching of 6 bases hints at TRBD1 as the D gene. The sequencing input was blood. The TCR was taken from a man between 25 and 39 years old in good health. The DNA reads TGTGCCAGCAGTTTATCGGGGGCCCGCAATCAGCCCCAGCATTTT. Translated, it reads CASSLSGARNQPQHF.